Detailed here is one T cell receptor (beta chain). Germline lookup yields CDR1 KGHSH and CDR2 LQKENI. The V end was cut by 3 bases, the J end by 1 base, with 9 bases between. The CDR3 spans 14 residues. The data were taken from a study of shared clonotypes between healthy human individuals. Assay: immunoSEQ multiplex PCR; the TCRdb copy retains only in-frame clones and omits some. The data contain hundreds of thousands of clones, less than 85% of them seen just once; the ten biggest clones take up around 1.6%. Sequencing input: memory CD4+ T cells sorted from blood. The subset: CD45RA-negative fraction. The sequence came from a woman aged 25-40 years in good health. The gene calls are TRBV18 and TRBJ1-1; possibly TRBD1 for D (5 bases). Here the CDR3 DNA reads TGTGCCAGCTCACCTTCGACAGCGAACACTGAAGCTTTCTTT. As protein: CASSPSTANTEAFF.